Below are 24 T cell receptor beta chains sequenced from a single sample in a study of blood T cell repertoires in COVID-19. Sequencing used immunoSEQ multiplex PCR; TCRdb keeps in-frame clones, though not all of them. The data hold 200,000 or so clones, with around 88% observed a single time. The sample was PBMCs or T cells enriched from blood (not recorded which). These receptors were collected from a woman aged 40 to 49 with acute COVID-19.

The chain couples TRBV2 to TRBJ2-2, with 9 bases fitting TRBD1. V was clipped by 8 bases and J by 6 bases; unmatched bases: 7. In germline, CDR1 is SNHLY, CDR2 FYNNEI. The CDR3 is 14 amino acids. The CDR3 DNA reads TGTGCCAGCGCCCGGGACAGGGACGCCGGGGAGCTGTTTTTT. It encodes CASARDRDAGELFF.

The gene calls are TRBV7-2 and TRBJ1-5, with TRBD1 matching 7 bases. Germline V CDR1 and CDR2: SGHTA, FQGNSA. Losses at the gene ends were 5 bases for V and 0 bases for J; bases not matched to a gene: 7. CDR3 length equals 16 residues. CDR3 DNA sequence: TGTGCCAGCAGCCCCCAGGGACAGATTAGCAATCAGCCCCAGCATTTT. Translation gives CASSPQGQISNQPQHF.

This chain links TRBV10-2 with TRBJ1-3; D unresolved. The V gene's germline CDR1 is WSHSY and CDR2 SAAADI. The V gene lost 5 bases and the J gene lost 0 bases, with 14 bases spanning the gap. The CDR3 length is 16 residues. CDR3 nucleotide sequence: TGCGCCAGCAGTAGTACAGTTCCAAGCTCTGGAAACACCATATATTTT. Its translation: CASSSTVPSSGNTIYF.

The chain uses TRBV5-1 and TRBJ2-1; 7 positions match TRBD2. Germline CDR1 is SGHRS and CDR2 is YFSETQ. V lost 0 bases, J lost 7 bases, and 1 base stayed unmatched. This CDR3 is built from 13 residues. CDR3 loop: CASSLEAGNEQFF. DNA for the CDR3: TGCGCCAGCAGCTTGGAAGCGGGGAATGAGCAGTTCTTC.

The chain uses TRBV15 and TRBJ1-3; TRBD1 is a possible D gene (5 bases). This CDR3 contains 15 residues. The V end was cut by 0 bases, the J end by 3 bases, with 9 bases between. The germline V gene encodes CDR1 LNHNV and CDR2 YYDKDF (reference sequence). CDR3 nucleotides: TGTGCCACCAGCAGAGACAGGGTTGGTGGAAACACCATATATTTT. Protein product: CATSRDRVGGNTIYF.

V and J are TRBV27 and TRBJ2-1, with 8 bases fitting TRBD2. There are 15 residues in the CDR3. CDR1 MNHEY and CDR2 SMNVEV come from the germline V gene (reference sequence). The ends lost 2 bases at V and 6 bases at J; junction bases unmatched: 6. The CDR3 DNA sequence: TGTGCCAGCAGTTTAGAGGGGACTAGAGCCAATGAGCAGTTCTTC. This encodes CASSLEGTRANEQFF.

The CDR3 is CASSYGGVGQPQHF. CDR3 in DNA: TGTGCCAGCAGTTACGGAGGGGTCGGTCAGCCCCAGCATTTT. V usage is TRBV6-6 and J usage is TRBJ1-5, with D possibly matching TRBD1 (5 bases). The CDR3 has 14 amino acids. V lost 2 bases and J lost 6, with 11 bases in between. Germline CDR1 MNHNY, CDR2 SVGAGI (reference sequence).

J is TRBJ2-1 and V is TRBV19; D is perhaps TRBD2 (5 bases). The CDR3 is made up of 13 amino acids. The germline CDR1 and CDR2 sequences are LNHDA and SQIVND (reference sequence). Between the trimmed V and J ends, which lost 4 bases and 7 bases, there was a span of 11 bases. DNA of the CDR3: TGTGCCAGTAGTACGGACCCGGGGAATGAGCAGTTCTTC. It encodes CASSTDPGNEQFF.

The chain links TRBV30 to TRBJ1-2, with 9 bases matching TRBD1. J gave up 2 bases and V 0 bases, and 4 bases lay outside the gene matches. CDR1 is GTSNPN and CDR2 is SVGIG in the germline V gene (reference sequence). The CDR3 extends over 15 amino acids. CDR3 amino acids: CAWSVMGQGNYGYTF. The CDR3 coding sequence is TGTGCCTGGAGTGTAATGGGACAGGGAAACTATGGCTACACCTTC.

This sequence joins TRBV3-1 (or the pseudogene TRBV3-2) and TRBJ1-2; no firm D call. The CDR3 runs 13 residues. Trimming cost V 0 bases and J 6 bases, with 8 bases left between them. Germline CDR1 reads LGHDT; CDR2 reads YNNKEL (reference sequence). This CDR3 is CASSQEPRDGYTF. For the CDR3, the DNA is TGTGCCAGCAGCCAAGAACCGCGGGATGGCTACACCTTC.

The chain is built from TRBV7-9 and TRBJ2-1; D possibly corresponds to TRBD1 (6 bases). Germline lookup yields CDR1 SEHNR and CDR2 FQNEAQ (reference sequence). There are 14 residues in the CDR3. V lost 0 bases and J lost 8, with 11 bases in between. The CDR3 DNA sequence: TGTGCCAGCAGCTTAGCGAACAGGGTGGATGAGCAGTTCTTC. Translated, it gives CASSLANRVDEQFF.

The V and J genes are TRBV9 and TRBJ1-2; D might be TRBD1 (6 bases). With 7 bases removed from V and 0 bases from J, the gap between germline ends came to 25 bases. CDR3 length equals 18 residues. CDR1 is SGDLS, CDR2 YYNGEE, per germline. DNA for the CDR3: TGTGCCAGCCGCGGGGGGCGCGGTCGGAAGGGAGCTAACTATGGCTACACCTTC. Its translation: CASRGGRGRKGANYGYTF. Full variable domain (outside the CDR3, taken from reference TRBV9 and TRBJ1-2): DSGVTQTPKHLITATGQRVTLRCSPRSGDLSVYWYQQSLDQGLQFLIQYYNGEERAKGNILERFSAQQFPDLHSELNLSSLELGDSALYFCASRGGRGRKGANYGYTFGSGTRLTVV.

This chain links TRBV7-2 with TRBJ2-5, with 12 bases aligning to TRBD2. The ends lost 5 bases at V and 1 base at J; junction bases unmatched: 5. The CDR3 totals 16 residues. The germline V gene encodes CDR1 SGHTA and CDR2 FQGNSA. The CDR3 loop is CASSRRLAGAQETQYF. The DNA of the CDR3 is TGTGCCAGCAGCCGCCGACTAGCGGGAGCCCAAGAGACCCAGTACTTC.

The CDR3, as DNA: TGCGCCAGCAGCTTCCAACTTAGTGGAGGGAGTTCTGCGCTGTTTTTT. Its protein is CASSFQLSGGSSALFF. V and J are TRBV5-1 and TRBJ2-2; D is perhaps TRBD2 (6 bases). CDR1 and CDR2 from the germline V gene are SGHRS and YFSETQ. CDR3 size: 16 residues. Trimming removed 2 bases from V and 13 bases from J, with 24 bases in between.

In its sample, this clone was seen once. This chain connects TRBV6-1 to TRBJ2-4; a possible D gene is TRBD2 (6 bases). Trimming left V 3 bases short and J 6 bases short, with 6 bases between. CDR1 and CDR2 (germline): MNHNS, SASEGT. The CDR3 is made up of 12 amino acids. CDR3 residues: CASSERGNIQYF. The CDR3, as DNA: TGTGCCAGCAGTGAGCGGGGAAACATTCAGTACTTC.

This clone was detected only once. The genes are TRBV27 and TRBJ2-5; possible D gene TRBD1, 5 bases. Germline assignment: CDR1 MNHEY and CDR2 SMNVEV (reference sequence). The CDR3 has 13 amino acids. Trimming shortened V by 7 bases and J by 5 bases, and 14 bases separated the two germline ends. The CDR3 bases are TGTGCCAGCACGCCGGCAGGGCGGGAGACCCAGTACTTC. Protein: CASTPAGRETQYF.

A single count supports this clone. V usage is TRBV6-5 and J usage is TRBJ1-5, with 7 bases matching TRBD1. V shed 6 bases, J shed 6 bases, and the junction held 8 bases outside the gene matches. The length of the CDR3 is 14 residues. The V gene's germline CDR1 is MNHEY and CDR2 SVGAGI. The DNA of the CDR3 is TGTGCCAGCAGGCGGCGACAGGGTTTTCAGCCCCAGCATTTT. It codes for CASRRRQGFQPQHF.

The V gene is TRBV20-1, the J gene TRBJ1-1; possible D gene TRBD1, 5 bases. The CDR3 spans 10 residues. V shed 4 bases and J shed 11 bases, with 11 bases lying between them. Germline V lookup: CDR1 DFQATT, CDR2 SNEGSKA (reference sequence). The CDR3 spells CSAIRGRAFF. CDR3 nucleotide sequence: TGCAGTGCTATAAGGGGTCGGGCTTTCTTT.

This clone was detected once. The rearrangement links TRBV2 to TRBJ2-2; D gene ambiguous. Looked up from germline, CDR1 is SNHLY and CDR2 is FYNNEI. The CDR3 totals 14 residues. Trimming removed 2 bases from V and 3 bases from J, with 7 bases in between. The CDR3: CASSEMGYTGELFF. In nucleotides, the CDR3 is TGTGCCAGCAGTGAAATGGGCTACACCGGGGAGCTGTTTTTT. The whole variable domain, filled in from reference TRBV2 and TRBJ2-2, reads EPEVTQTPSHQVTQMGQEVILRCVPISNHLYFYWYRQILGQKVEFLVSFYNNEISEKSEIFDDQFSVERPDGSNFTLKIRSTKLEDSAMYFCASSEMGYTGELFFGEGSRLTVL.

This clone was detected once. The CDR3, as DNA: TGTGCCAGTAGTATGATGACAGTTTATAGCAATCAGCCCCAGCATTTT. It codes for CASSMMTVYSNQPQHF. J is TRBJ1-5 and V is TRBV19; TRBD1 might be the D (5 bases). CDR3 length: 16 residues. Trimming cost V 3 bases and J 0 bases, with 12 bases left between them. The germline gives CDR1 LNHDA, CDR2 SQIVND (reference sequence).

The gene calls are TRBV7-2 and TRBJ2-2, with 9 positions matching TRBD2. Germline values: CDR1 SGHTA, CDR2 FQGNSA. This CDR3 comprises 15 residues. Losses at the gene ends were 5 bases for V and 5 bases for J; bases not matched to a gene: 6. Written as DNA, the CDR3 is TGTGCCAGCAGCCCCCAGAGCGGGGGGACCGGGGAGCTGTTTTTT. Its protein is CASSPQSGGTGELFF. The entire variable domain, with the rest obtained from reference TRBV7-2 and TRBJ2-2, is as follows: GAGVSQSPSNKVTEKGKDVELRCDPISGHTALYWYRQSLGQGLEFLIYFQGNSAPDKSGLPSDRFSAERTGGSVSTLTIQRTQQEDSAVYLCASSPQSGGTGELFFGEGSRLTVL.

CDR3 residues: CASRPQGLDGYTF. The CDR3 DNA reads TGTGCCAGCAGACCACAGGGGTTGGATGGCTACACCTTC. The genes are TRBV12-3 or TRBV12-4 and TRBJ1-2, with 7 bases identical to TRBD1. V lost 6 bases to trimming and J lost 6 bases; unmatched junction nucleotides: 7. The length of the CDR3 is 13 residues.

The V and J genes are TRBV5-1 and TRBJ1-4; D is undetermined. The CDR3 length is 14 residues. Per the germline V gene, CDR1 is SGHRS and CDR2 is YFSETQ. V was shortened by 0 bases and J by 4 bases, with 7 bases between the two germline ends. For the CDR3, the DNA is TGCGCCAGCAGCTTGGGTACGGGTAATGAAAAACTGTTTTTT. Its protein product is CASSLGTGNEKLFF.

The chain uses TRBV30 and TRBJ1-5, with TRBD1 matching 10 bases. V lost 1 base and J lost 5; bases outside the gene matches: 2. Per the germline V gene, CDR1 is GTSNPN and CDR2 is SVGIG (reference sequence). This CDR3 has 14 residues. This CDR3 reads CAWSGQGADQPQHF. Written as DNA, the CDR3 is TGTGCCTGGAGTGGACAGGGGGCGGATCAGCCCCAGCATTTT.